Shown below are 18 T cell receptor beta chains from a single sample sequenced in a study of T-cell reconstitution after alpha-beta-depleted transplantation in children. This sample's TCRbeta library carried unique molecular identifier barcodes. One entry per CDR3 protein results from TCRdb running MiXCR on the PCR reads. This table holds around 440,000 distinct CDR3 sequences, 10% found once. Sequenced here: PBMCs, sampled before TCRalphabeta/CD19-depleted stem cell transplant. The receptors originated from a child younger than 10 with inherited bone marrow failure, due to receive a stem cell transplant.

This clonotype showed up many times. V is TRBV6-5 and J is TRBJ2-3; 8 bases are a match to TRBD1. V gave up 2 bases and J gave up 6 bases; unmatched junction bases: 4. This CDR3 contains 14 residues. Looked up from germline, CDR1 is MNHEY and CDR2 is SVGAGI. DNA of the CDR3: TGTGCCAGCAGTTACAGGACAGGGATTGATACGCAGTATTTT. Translated, it gives CASSYRTGIDTQYF.

The rearrangement links TRBV20-1 to TRBJ2-7; 8 bases map to TRBD2. V trimming: 1 base; J trimming: 2 bases; junction bases outside the gene matches: 4. The length of the CDR3 is 14 residues. Looked up from germline, CDR1 is DFQATT and CDR2 is SNEGSKA (reference sequence). The CDR3 DNA reads as TGCAGTGCTAGAGTAGCGGGGCTCGCCTACGAGCAGTACTTC. Protein product: CSARVAGLAYEQYF.

In this sample, this clonotype turned up many times. The V call is TRBV12-3 or TRBV12-4, the J call TRBJ1-5; D remains ambiguous. The CDR3 extends over 12 amino acids. Trimming took 7 bases from V and 5 from J, leaving 9 bases between them. Here the CDR3 DNA reads TGTGCCAGCACCAACTCATATCAGCCCCAGCATTTT. Its translation is CASTNSYQPQHF.

The table lists this clonotype with many counts. V gene TRBV20-1 combines with J gene TRBJ1-2; no reliable D call. This CDR3 is 12 amino acids long. Germline V gene lookup returns CDR1 DFQATT and CDR2 SNEGSKA (reference sequence). This chain's CDR3 is CSMGTDFYGYTF. The CDR3 bases are TGCAGCATGGGCACAGACTTCTATGGCTACACCTTC.

The V gene is TRBV6-1, the J gene TRBJ2-1; the D is unclear. CDR1 and CDR2 (germline): MNHNS, SASEGT. The length of the CDR3 is 15 residues. V was cut by 5 bases and J by 8 bases, with 19 bases left in between. The CDR3: CASSMATLLYDEQFF. DNA of the CDR3: TGTGCCAGCAGTATGGCTACCCTTTTATACGATGAGCAGTTCTTC.

This clonotype was seen a few times. The chain recombines TRBV4-1 with TRBJ1-1; D gene ambiguous. The germline gives CDR1 MGHRA, CDR2 YSYEKL. This CDR3 is 11 amino acids long. V shed 4 bases and J shed 7 bases, with 7 bases lying between them. CDR3 protein: CASSLDGEAFF. The CDR3 region has the DNA TGCGCCAGCAGCCTGGACGGTGAAGCTTTCTTT.

J is TRBJ2-7 and V is TRBV20-1; 8 nucleotides match TRBD2. V trimming: 2 bases; J trimming: 0 bases; junction bases outside the gene matches: 3. The CDR3 is made up of 14 amino acids. The germline V gene encodes CDR1 DFQATT and CDR2 SNEGSKA (reference sequence). This chain's CDR3 is CSARTGLASYEQYF. The CDR3 DNA follows: TGCAGTGCTAGAACCGGACTAGCCTCCTACGAGCAGTACTTC.

This clonotype was seen at least ten times. This sequence joins TRBV29-1 and TRBJ2-3; 7 bases map to TRBD1. Trimming removed 6 bases from V and 5 bases from J; junction bases left unmatched: 5. The length of the CDR3 is 12 residues. Germline V gene sequence: CDR1 SQVTM, CDR2 ANQGSEA. CDR3 nucleotide sequence: TGCAGCGTCGGTACAGGGGAAGATACGCAGTATTTT. This encodes CSVGTGEDTQYF.

This clonotype has ten or more counts. The V and J genes are TRBV3-1 and TRBJ2-4, with D unclear. Germline CDR1 reads LGHDT; CDR2 reads YNNKEL (reference sequence). V was shortened by 1 base and J by 8 bases, with 6 bases between the two germline ends. CDR3 length: 12 amino acids. Here the CDR3 reads CASSQAAYIQYF. The CDR3 coding sequence is TGTGCCAGCAGCCAAGCGGCGTACATTCAGTACTTC.

The rearrangement joins TRBV5-8 to TRBJ2-5, with a weak D call TRBD2 (6 bases). This CDR3 spans 15 amino acids. V was shortened by 3 bases and J by 4 bases, with 16 bases between the two germline ends. The V gene's germline CDR1 is SGHTS and CDR2 YDEGEE. In nucleotides, the CDR3 is TGTGCCAGCAGCTCCCTGACGGGAGATGGAGAGACCCAGTACTTC. Residues: CASSSLTGDGETQYF.

This clonotype showed up many times. The chain has TRBV12-3 or TRBV12-4 and TRBJ2-2; 10 bases match TRBD2. The CDR3 is 15 amino acids. With V trimmed by 5 bases and J by 6 bases, 6 bases remained unmatched. The CDR3 region has the DNA TGTGCCAGCAGTCCCAGCGGGAGGGCCCCCGGGGAGCTGTTTTTT. This sequence encodes CASSPSGRAPGELFF.

V gene TRBV4-3 combines with J gene TRBJ1-4, with D possibly TRBD1 on 5 matching bases. In germline, CDR1 is LGHNA, CDR2 YSLEER. Trimming pared 0 bases from V and 7 bases from J, leaving 15 bases between. The CDR3 length is 16 residues. CDR3 in amino acids: CASSQDRGTLGEKLFF. The CDR3 nucleotides read TGCGCCAGCAGCCAAGATCGCGGGACCTTAGGTGAAAAACTGTTTTTT.

This clonotype was detected many times. The gene calls are TRBV6-5 and TRBJ2-2; 11 nucleotides align to TRBD2. Germline CDR1 and CDR2: MNHEY and SVGAGI. The junction had 10 bases not matched to a gene; V was cut back by 4 bases and J by 6 bases. This CDR3 is 17 amino acids long. CDR3 bases: TGTGCCAGCAGTTTGCTACTAGCGGGAGATGGGGCCGGGGAGCTGTTTTTT. Protein sequence: CASSLLLAGDGAGELFF.

This clonotype was picked up a small number of times. The V call is TRBV18, the J call TRBJ2-2, with TRBD2 matching over 8 bases. V lost 2 bases, J lost 0 bases, and 5 bases stayed unmatched. CDR1 is KGHSH, CDR2 LQKENI, per germline. This CDR3 spans 17 amino acids. This CDR3 is CASSPRSSGTNTGELFF. The CDR3, as DNA: TGTGCCAGCTCACCAAGGAGTAGCGGGACGAACACCGGGGAGCTGTTTTTT.

With respect to this clonotype: Given a much more abundant clone one base away, this may be a read error. The chain recombines TRBV6-1 with TRBJ2-7; 7 positions match TRBD1. The V gene's germline CDR1 is MNHNS and CDR2 SASEGT. The CDR3 is made up of 15 amino acids. CDR3 DNA: TGTGCCAGCAGCCAAATGACAGGGCAATTCTACGAGCTGTACTTC. It encodes CASSQMTGQFYELYF.

The rearrangement joins TRBV18 to TRBJ2-3, with D possibly TRBD1 on 7 matching bases. Germline V gene data show CDR1 as KGHSH and CDR2 as LQKENI. The CDR3 is made up of 17 amino acids. V dropped 4 bases and J dropped 0 bases, with 17 bases sitting between them. The CDR3: CASSLTRDRESTDTQYF. The CDR3 nucleotides read TGTGCCAGCTCACTAACGCGGGACAGAGAGAGCACAGATACGCAGTATTTT.

The table lists this clonotype with a few counts. This sequence joins TRBV6-2 or TRBV6-3 and TRBJ2-1, with a tentative D call TRBD2 (7 bases). Germline CDR1 is MNHEY and CDR2 is SVGEGT. Trimming left V 7 bases short and J 15 bases short, with 16 bases between. The CDR3 consists of 11 residues. CDR3 sequence (DNA): TGTGCCAGCACCACGGGGGGCACCGCGTTCTTC. Amino acids: CASTTGGTAFF.

This clonotype was seen many times. The V call is TRBV7-9, the J call TRBJ2-1, with 9 positions matching TRBD2. The CDR3 is 20 amino acids. The V gene's germline CDR1 is SEHNR and CDR2 FQNEAQ (reference sequence). V was clipped by 2 bases and J by 0 bases; unmatched bases: 14. CDR3 region: CASSLKSGRPRTGSYNEQFF. CDR3 sequence (DNA): TGTGCCAGCAGCTTAAAAAGCGGGAGGCCCCGAACCGGCTCCTACAATGAGCAGTTCTTC.